The 27 T cell receptor beta chains below come from one sample, sequenced in a study of beta chain features in type 1 diabetes. Findings and caveats of the study: There was a moderate but significant shortening of TCRB CDR3s in all four CD4+ subsets of Type 1 diabetes patients.

Sequenced material consisted of expressed TCRB transcripts (all of the isolated RNA was reverse transcribed). Clones were read by immunoSEQ multiplex PCR, and TCRdb kept only the in-frame ones, dropping some. The data contain about 340,000 clones, roughly 14% of them seen just once; the ten biggest clones take up 0.015%. Their target antigens are unknown. The source material was naive CD4+ T cells from blood. The receptor set was obtained from a woman younger than 30 with type 1 diabetes.

This sequence joins TRBV2 and TRBJ2-7, with 10 bases identical to TRBD1. There are 13 residues in the CDR3. Germline CDR1 and CDR2: SNHLY and FYNNEI. J was trimmed by 3 bases and V by 11 bases; bases with no gene match: 7. Written as DNA, the CDR3 is TGTGCCGGGGAGCGGGACAGGGGCTACGAGCAGTACTTC. It encodes CAGERDRGYEQYF.

This clone was counted between two and nine times. The chain uses TRBV9 and TRBJ1-2; TRBD1 is a possible D gene (5 bases). The CDR3 totals 15 residues. Trimming left V 5 bases short and J 2 bases short, with 16 bases between. Germline loops: CDR1 SGDLS, CDR2 YYNGEE. The CDR3 nucleotides read TGTGCCAGCAGTTCTCGGGGAGGGGCAAACTATGGCTACACCTTC. As protein: CASSSRGGANYGYTF. Variable domain in full (rest from reference TRBV9 and TRBJ1-2): DSGVTQTPKHLITATGQRVTLRCSPRSGDLSVYWYQQSLDQGLQFLIQYYNGEERAKGNILERFSAQQFPDLHSELNLSSLELGDSALYFCASSSRGGANYGYTFGSGTRLTVV.

In its sample, this clone was seen a few times. V is TRBV18 and J is TRBJ2-1, with 7 bases matching TRBD2. V trimming: 2 bases; J trimming: 3 bases; junction bases outside the gene matches: 4. Germline CDR1 reads KGHSH; CDR2 reads LQKENI. This CDR3 region has 15 residues. The CDR3 DNA follows: TGTGCCAGCTCACCAGGACTAGACCGCTACAATGAGCAGTTCTTC. As protein: CASSPGLDRYNEQFF.

The genes are TRBV19 and TRBJ2-1; 7 bases align to TRBD2. The V gene's germline CDR1 is LNHDA and CDR2 SQIVND (reference sequence). This CDR3 is built from 15 residues. J was trimmed by 3 bases and V by 5 bases; bases with no gene match: 7. CDR3 sequence: CASSPGLLGYNEQFF. The CDR3, as DNA: TGTGCCAGTAGTCCGGGACTACTCGGCTACAATGAGCAGTTCTTC.

This rearrangement joins TRBV29-1 to TRBJ1-5, with TRBD1 identical over 8 bases. The germline V gene encodes CDR1 SQVTM and CDR2 ANQGSEA. The CDR3 loop spans 13 amino acids. V was clipped by 7 bases and J by 6 bases; unmatched bases: 8. CDR3 protein: CSGGAGGGQPQHF. The CDR3 nucleotides are TGCAGCGGTGGGGCAGGGGGCGGTCAGCCCCAGCATTTT.

V and J are TRBV7-2 and TRBJ2-7, with 13 bases fitting TRBD2. The CDR3 sequence is 15 residues long. Germline values: CDR1 SGHTA, CDR2 FQGNSA. Unmatched junction bases numbered 3, after V lost 4 bases and J lost 3 bases. As DNA, the CDR3 is TGTGCCAGCAGCTGGACTAGCGGGAGTAGCTACGAGCAGTACTTC. It is translated as CASSWTSGSSYEQYF.

The chain carries TRBV30 and TRBJ2-1; the match to TRBD2 covers 12 bases. J gave up 10 bases and V 0 bases, and 7 bases lay outside the gene matches. From germline, CDR1 is GTSNPN and CDR2 SVGIG (reference sequence). CDR3 length: 15 amino acids. The CDR3 sequence: CAWSVGTSGPLEQFF. CDR3 in DNA: TGTGCCTGGAGTGTAGGGACTAGCGGGCCTCTGGAGCAGTTCTTC. Complete variable domain (other parts from reference TRBV30 and TRBJ2-1): SQTIHQWPATLVQPVGSPLSLECTVEGTSNPNLYWYRQAAGRGLQLLFYSVGIGQISSEVPQNLSASRPQDRQFILSSKKLLLSDSGFYLCAWSVGTSGPLEQFFGPGTRLTVL.

This clone was found a few times. This rearrangement joins TRBV19 to TRBJ2-1, with 7 bases that match TRBD2. The CDR3 consists of 15 residues. Germline V CDR1 and CDR2: LNHDA, SQIVND (reference sequence). V dropped 6 bases and J dropped 2; count of bases not matched to a gene: 7. In DNA, the CDR3 is TGTGCCAGTAGGATCTCTACTAGCGCCTACAATGAGCAGTTCTTC. Its translation: CASRISTSAYNEQFF.

This clone has only a few counts. The chain has TRBV7-2 and TRBJ1-1; 9 nucleotides agree with TRBD1. V dropped 6 bases and J dropped 5; count of bases not matched to a gene: 7. Germline V CDR1 and CDR2: SGHTA, FQGNSA. The CDR3 loop spans 14 amino acids. CDR3 sequence: CASRDNRGRTEAFF. CDR3 nucleotide sequence: TGTGCCAGCAGAGATAACAGGGGGCGGACTGAAGCTTTCTTT. Drawing the rest from reference TRBV7-2 and TRBJ1-1, the complete variable domain is GAGVSQSPSNKVTEKGKDVELRCDPISGHTALYWYRQSLGQGLEFLIYFQGNSAPDKSGLPSDRFSAERTGGSVSTLTIQRTQQEDSAVYLCASRDNRGRTEAFFGQGTRLTVV.

This clone was seen a few times. The CDR3 region is CASSLAARFPDTQYF. CDR3 nucleotides: TGCGCCAGCAGCTTGGCGGCTAGATTCCCAGATACGCAGTATTTT. The V gene is TRBV5-1, the J gene TRBJ2-3; D remains unclear. Germline CDR1 is SGHRS and CDR2 is YFSETQ. This CDR3 contains 15 residues. V lost 0 bases and J lost 4, with 12 bases in between.

V and J are TRBV6-5 and TRBJ1-4, with 7 bases matching TRBD1. CDR3 length: 14 residues. From germline, CDR1 is MNHEY and CDR2 SVGAGI. V lost 5 bases, J lost 4 bases, and 4 bases stayed unmatched. The CDR3 is CASSGRDSNEKLFF. CDR3 sequence (DNA): TGTGCCAGCAGTGGCCGGGACAGTAATGAAAAACTGTTTTTT.

A few counts support this clone. The chain uses TRBV7-2 and TRBJ1-5, with a possible D match to TRBD1 (6 bases). V was trimmed by 0 bases and J by 6 bases, leaving 12 bases between them. CDR3 size: 15 residues. The germline gives CDR1 SGHTA, CDR2 FQGNSA. The CDR3 coding sequence is TGTGCCAGCAGCTTAGCCACAGGGTTGAGTCAGCCCCAGCATTTT. Protein: CASSLATGLSQPQHF.

There are a few counts of this clone. The chain links TRBV5-1 to TRBJ2-1; TRBD2 matches at 7 bases. The V segment lost 2 bases and the J segment 12 bases; nucleotides outside the gene matches: 11. The CDR3 covers 14 residues. CDR1 and CDR2 from the germline V gene are SGHRS and YFSETQ. CDR3 loop: CASSFEVPGEGQFF. CDR3 in DNA: TGCGCCAGCAGCTTCGAGGTTCCCGGGGAGGGGCAGTTCTTC.

J is TRBJ2-5 and V is TRBV11-3; TRBD1 matches at 9 bases. CDR3 length: 15 amino acids. Per germline, CDR1 SGHNT and CDR2 YENEEA. Trimming cost V 1 base and J 4 bases; bases outside gene matches: 4. CDR3 sequence (DNA): TGTGCCAGCAGCTTAGGGCTACAGGGGGCAGAGACCCAGTACTTC. Its translation: CASSLGLQGAETQYF.

This clone came up a few times. V gene TRBV19 combines with J gene TRBJ1-2; the match to TRBD1 covers 10 bases. The CDR3 totals 14 residues. Germline loops: CDR1 LNHDA, CDR2 SQIVND (reference sequence). J was trimmed by 4 bases and V by 8 bases; bases with no gene match: 7. The CDR3 spells CASASGTGVYGYTF. The CDR3 DNA reads as TGTGCCAGTGCATCCGGGACAGGGGTCTATGGCTACACCTTC.

This clone appeared a few times. The CDR3 nucleotides are TGTGCCAGCAGTGAATATGAGAGCTATGATACGCAGTATTTT. Its translation is CASSEYESYDTQYF. The chain employs TRBV25-1 and TRBJ2-3; no firm D call. The length of the CDR3 is 14 residues. The V and J ends lost 0 bases and 6 bases respectively, with 10 bases between them. In germline, CDR1 is MGHDK, CDR2 SYGVNS.

This clone turned up a few times. J is TRBJ2-3 and V is TRBV30; 10 bases are a match to TRBD2. The CDR3 length is 16 residues. V lost 4 bases, J lost 0 bases, and 7 bases stayed unmatched. Looked up from germline, CDR1 is GTSNPN and CDR2 is SVGIG (reference sequence). The CDR3 DNA is TGTGCCTGGACTAGCGGGAGTCACCATAGCACAGATACGCAGTATTTT. Protein product: CAWTSGSHHSTDTQYF.

The V gene is TRBV7-2, the J gene TRBJ2-3, with 9 bases aligning to TRBD1. CDR3 size: 16 residues. Germline assignment: CDR1 SGHTA and CDR2 FQGNSA. The V gene end was trimmed by 2 bases and the J gene end by 4 bases; junction bases not matched to a gene: 7. The CDR3 reads CASSLRAGQGSDTQYF. CDR3 nucleotide sequence: TGTGCCAGCAGCTTACGGGCGGGACAGGGATCAGATACGCAGTATTTT.

This clone has only a few counts. The V gene is TRBV30, the J gene TRBJ1-4; D gene uncertain. Trimming cost V 0 bases and J 0 bases, with 11 bases left between them. The CDR3 spans 16 residues. In germline, CDR1 is GTSNPN, CDR2 SVGIG (reference sequence). Here the CDR3 reads CAWSVGATATNEKLFF. For the CDR3, the DNA is TGTGCCTGGAGTGTTGGAGCGACTGCAACTAATGAAAAACTGTTTTTT.

Comments on this clone: Distinct nucleotide sequences in the sample also encode this CDR3. V gene TRBV5-1 combines with J gene TRBJ2-5; 8 bases are a match to TRBD2. The CDR3 is 16 residues long. Trimming took 0 bases from V and 2 from J; bases not matched to a gene: 6. The germline V gene has CDR1 SGHRS and CDR2 YFSETQ. CDR3 nucleotides: TGCGCCAGCAGCTTGGGTCTCGCGGGAGGACAAGAGACCCAGTACTTC. It is translated as CASSLGLAGGQETQYF.

This clone has more than one count but fewer than ten. The chain couples TRBV29-1 to TRBJ2-1, with 8 bases identical to TRBD2. Germline V gives CDR1 SQVTM, CDR2 ANQGSEA. The CDR3 is 15 residues long. The J segment lost 9 bases and the V segment lost 2 bases, leaving 12 bases of the junction unmatched. The CDR3 DNA sequence: TGCAGCGTTGAATTTAGGCTAGCGGGTAGGGGTGAGCAGTTCTTC. This codes for CSVEFRLAGRGEQFF.

This clone was counted a few times. The genes are TRBV6-5 and TRBJ2-3; the match to TRBD2 covers 9 bases. The ends lost 6 bases at V and 4 bases at J; junction bases unmatched: 5. Germline V gene data show CDR1 as MNHEY and CDR2 as SVGAGI. This CDR3 is built from 14 residues. Written as DNA, the CDR3 is TGTGCCAGCAGGGCTAGCGGGAATTCAGATACGCAGTATTTT. Encoded protein: CASRASGNSDTQYF.

This sequence joins TRBV5-4 and TRBJ1-2, with TRBD1 as a possible D gene (6 bases). The CDR3 is made up of 14 amino acids. Germline V CDR1 and CDR2: SGHNT, YYREEE (reference sequence). The ends were cut back, 0 bases at V and 8 bases at J, with 14 bases in the middle. CDR3 in amino acids: CASSLVAGAYGYTF. The CDR3 coding sequence is TGTGCCAGCAGCTTGGTAGCAGGGGCGTACGGCTACACCTTC.

The chain couples TRBV2 to TRBJ1-5, with a possible D match to TRBD1 (6 bases). The V end lost 2 bases, the J end lost 7 bases, and 12 bases lay between the germline ends. CDR3 size: 14 residues. CDR1 is SNHLY and CDR2 is FYNNEI in the germline V gene. The CDR3 bases are TGTGCCAGCAGTGAACGGGACATTCAACAGCCCCAGCATTTT. It encodes CASSERDIQQPQHF.

This clone was detected a few times. This chain links TRBV11-2 with TRBJ2-4; tentatively, D is TRBD2 (6 bases). The CDR3 is 14 amino acids. Germline loops: CDR1 SGHAT, CDR2 FQNNGV. V lost 4 bases and J lost 7, with 14 bases in between. The DNA for the CDR3 is TGTGCCAGCAGCTCGGGGGTTTCGGCTAACATTCAGTACTTC. It translates to CASSSGVSANIQYF.

This clone was recorded a few times. This chain links TRBV5-1 with TRBJ2-2, with D possibly TRBD1 on 5 matching bases. The CDR3 totals 13 residues. Germline CDR1 reads SGHRS; CDR2 reads YFSETQ. With 4 bases removed from V and 5 bases from J, the gap between germline ends came to 9 bases. The CDR3 sequence is CASSKTETGELFF. Written as DNA, the CDR3 is TGCGCCAGCAGCAAGACAGAGACCGGGGAGCTGTTTTTT.

This sequence joins TRBV2 and TRBJ1-2; no reliable D call. V was trimmed by 8 bases and J by 0 bases, leaving 16 bases between them. The CDR3 has 15 amino acids. CDR1 is SNHLY, CDR2 FYNNEI, per germline. In DNA form, the CDR3 reads TGTGCCAGCCTTTTGAGGATCGCGGCTAACTATGGCTACACCTTC. Amino acids: CASLLRIAANYGYTF. Together with reference TRBV2 and TRBJ1-2, the CDR3 gives the full variable domain: EPEVTQTPSHQVTQMGQEVILRCVPISNHLYFYWYRQILGQKVEFLVSFYNNEISEKSEIFDDQFSVERPDGSNFTLKIRSTKLEDSAMYFCASLLRIAANYGYTFGSGTRLTVV.